Each of the 29 T cell receptor beta chains below was sequenced from the same sample in a study of OX40 agonist ivuxolimab in advanced cancers. The method was immunoSEQ multiplex PCR; TCRdb's version includes in-frame clones alone and lacks a portion of them. The profile shows fewer than 65,000 clones, 84% of them singletons. The material sequenced was CD4+ or CD8+ T cells sorted from blood, taken in a trial of the OX40 agonist ivuxolimab. The receptor set was obtained from an adult with an advanced solid tumor such as melanoma, head and neck, liver or kidney cancer.

The chain couples TRBV11-3 to TRBJ2-1, with D perhaps TRBD2 (7 bases). Germline V gene lookup returns CDR1 SGHNT and CDR2 YENEEA. The CDR3 is 14 residues long. V shed 1 base and J shed 8 bases, with 12 bases lying between them. DNA of the CDR3: TGTGCCAGCAGCTTAGGGACTAGGGGGGATGAGCAGTTCTTC. Translating gives CASSLGTRGDEQFF.

V and J are TRBV19 and TRBJ1-1, with D perhaps matching TRBD1 (5 bases). The CDR3 extends over 13 amino acids. From germline, CDR1 is LNHDA and CDR2 SQIVND (reference sequence). With 3 bases removed from V and 4 bases from J, the gap between germline ends came to 9 bases. The CDR3 DNA reads TGTGCCAGTAGTATGTGGGGGGTCACTGAAGCTTTCTTT. The encoded protein is CASSMWGVTEAFF.

The chain joins TRBV6-5 to TRBJ1-3; D ambiguous. The CDR3 is 15 residues long. CDR1 MNHEY and CDR2 SVGAGI come from the germline V gene. The germline V and J ends were trimmed by 0 bases and 0 bases, with 6 bases remaining between them. This CDR3 reads CASSYSPDSGNTIYF. In DNA, the CDR3 is TGTGCCAGCAGTTACTCGCCGGACTCTGGAAACACCATATATTTT.

J is TRBJ1-2 and V is TRBV5-1; D remains ambiguous. Germline values: CDR1 SGHRS, CDR2 YFSETQ. Deletions cut 0 bases from V and 5 bases from J, with 8 bases between. The CDR3 has 13 residues. Here the CDR3 DNA reads TGCGCCAGCAGCTTGGACAGAGTTTATGGCTACACCTTC. This translates into CASSLDRVYGYTF.

The chain joins TRBV28 to TRBJ2-7; a possible D gene is TRBD2 (5 bases). Germline assignment: CDR1 MDHEN and CDR2 SYDVKM. Trimming cost V 1 base and J 1 base, with 17 bases left between them. This CDR3 comprises 17 residues. The CDR3 DNA is TGTGCCAGCAGTTTATATCGGGGTCGCAAACGGTCCTACGAGCAGTACTTC. This encodes CASSLYRGRKRSYEQYF.

The chain joins TRBV5-5 to TRBJ2-7; TRBD2 matches 8 bases. Germline V gene data show CDR1 as SGHKS and CDR2 as YYEKEE (reference sequence). CDR3 length equals 16 residues. The J segment lost 2 bases and the V segment lost 0 bases, leaving 7 bases of the junction unmatched. This chain's CDR3 is CASSLGLAGIAYEQYF. The CDR3 bases are TGTGCCAGCAGCTTGGGTCTAGCGGGTATTGCCTACGAGCAGTACTTC.

This clone is a singleton in its sample. The V call is TRBV5-5, the J call TRBJ2-7; perhaps TRBD2 as D (5 bases). Germline lookup yields CDR1 SGHKS and CDR2 YYEKEE (reference sequence). The CDR3 loop spans 15 amino acids. Between the trimmed V and J ends, which lost 3 bases and 3 bases, there was a span of 16 bases. The CDR3 is CASSSSLAIRYEQYF. The CDR3 coding sequence is TGTGCCAGCAGCTCCTCTTTAGCGATTCGCTACGAGCAGTACTTC.

The chain joins TRBV30 to TRBJ1-2; D call uncertain. The germline V gene has CDR1 GTSNPN and CDR2 SVGIG (reference sequence). The CDR3 length is 16 residues. The V end lost 4 bases, the J end lost 1 base, and 19 bases lay between the germline ends. This CDR3 is CAWIGALGRFNYGYTF. CDR3 coding DNA: TGTGCCTGGATCGGAGCCCTCGGCAGGTTTAACTATGGCTACACCTTC. The whole variable domain, remainder taken from reference TRBV30 and TRBJ1-2, is SQTIHQWPATLVQPVGSPLSLECTVEGTSNPNLYWYRQAAGRGLQLLFYSVGIGQISSEVPQNLSASRPQDRQFILSSKKLLLSDSGFYLCAWIGALGRFNYGYTFGSGTRLTVV.

The chain employs TRBV5-4 and TRBJ1-4, with 7 bases that match TRBD1. This CDR3 contains 14 residues. Germline-derived CDR1 and CDR2 are SGHNT and YYREEE (reference sequence). V was clipped by 3 bases and J by 6 bases; unmatched bases: 5. The CDR3 DNA follows: TGTGCCAGCAGCTCGGGACAGCCCGATGAAAAACTGTTTTTT. Protein sequence: CASSSGQPDEKLFF.

The genes are TRBV5-1 and TRBJ2-1; 12 bases line up with TRBD1. Germline V gene sequence: CDR1 SGHRS, CDR2 YFSETQ. The V and J ends lost 0 bases and 8 bases, in that order; junction bases with no gene match: 3. The CDR3 contains 15 residues. This CDR3 is CASSLVGQGADEQFF. In DNA, the CDR3 is TGCGCCAGCAGCTTGGTGGGACAGGGGGCAGATGAGCAGTTCTTC.

This CDR3 reads CASSPGTSNTEAFF. The CDR3 coding sequence is TGTGCCAGCAGTCCCGGGACATCGAACACTGAAGCTTTCTTT. The J gene is TRBJ1-1, the V gene TRBV6-5, with a possible D match to TRBD1 (6 bases). Germline-derived CDR1 and CDR2 are MNHEY and SVGAGI. Trimming took off 5 bases at V and 1 base at J, with 11 bases between the two ends. The CDR3 totals 14 residues.

This clone came up once. This chain uses TRBV19 with TRBJ1-1; the D gene is possibly TRBD1 (5 bases). The germline V and J ends were trimmed by 3 bases and 7 bases, with 15 bases remaining between them. Looked up from germline, CDR1 is LNHDA and CDR2 is SQIVND (reference sequence). The CDR3 length is 14 residues. The CDR3 sequence is CASSITRDRGEAFF. CDR3 coding DNA: TGTGCCAGTAGTATCACGCGGGATAGGGGTGAAGCTTTCTTT.

The chain has TRBV4-1 and TRBJ1-2, with unresolved D. Germline V gene data show CDR1 as MGHRA and CDR2 as YSYEKL. The CDR3 loop spans 12 amino acids. Deletions cut 3 bases from V and 2 bases from J, with 4 bases between. CDR3 amino acids: CASSHRNYGYTF. CDR3 DNA: TGCGCCAGCAGCCATCGGAACTATGGCTACACCTTC.

This chain links TRBV9 with TRBJ2-2; D uncertain. The CDR3 consists of 14 residues. Germline V lookup: CDR1 SGDLS, CDR2 YYNGEE. V was cut by 0 bases and J by 2 bases, with 5 bases left in between. CDR3 sequence: CASSVAPNTGELFF. The CDR3 nucleotides read TGTGCCAGCAGCGTAGCTCCTAACACCGGGGAGCTGTTTTTT.

The rearrangement uses TRBV28 and TRBJ1-2, with D uncertain. CDR3 length: 12 residues. Trimming removed 5 bases at V and 1 base at J, with 5 bases between. The germline V gene has CDR1 MDHEN and CDR2 SYDVKM. The CDR3 sequence: CASSPSNYGYTF. The CDR3 nucleotides read TGTGCCAGCAGTCCTAGTAACTATGGCTACACCTTC.

The V gene is TRBV30, the J gene TRBJ1-1; TRBD1 agrees at 11 bases. The germline V gene encodes CDR1 GTSNPN and CDR2 SVGIG (reference sequence). V trimming: 2 bases; J trimming: 3 bases; junction bases outside the gene matches: 2. This CDR3 region has 14 residues. CDR3 region: CAWSRGQGDTEAFF. The DNA for the CDR3 is TGTGCCTGGAGTCGGGGACAGGGGGACACTGAAGCTTTCTTT.

This rearrangement joins TRBV6-1 to TRBJ2-7; the match to TRBD2 covers 7 bases. The CDR3 consists of 14 residues. CDR1 MNHNS and CDR2 SASEGT come from the germline V gene. The V gene end was trimmed by 4 bases and the J gene end by 2 bases; junction bases not matched to a gene: 5. This chain's CDR3 is CASSVASGTYEQYF. CDR3 in DNA: TGTGCCAGCAGTGTCGCTAGCGGAACCTACGAGCAGTACTTC.

The chain has TRBV5-6 and TRBJ1-1; D is unclear. V shed 0 bases and J shed 7 bases, with 10 bases lying between them. Per the germline V gene, CDR1 is SGHDT and CDR2 is YYEEEE. The CDR3 contains 13 residues. The CDR3 bases are TGTGCCAGCAGCTTGGTGCTGGGAATTGAAGCTTTCTTT. Its translation: CASSLVLGIEAFF.

V usage is TRBV2 and J usage is TRBJ1-2; TRBD1 matches at 7 bases. V lost 5 bases and J lost 3; bases outside the gene matches: 3. This CDR3 is 13 amino acids long. Germline-derived CDR1 and CDR2 are SNHLY and FYNNEI. The CDR3 sequence is CASSTGADYGYTF. As DNA, the CDR3 is TGTGCCAGCAGTACAGGGGCGGACTATGGCTACACCTTC.

The V gene is TRBV21-1, the J gene TRBJ1-2; no check of the table's D call, TRBD1, against the DNA was made. TRBV21-1 is a pseudogene. This CDR3 is built from 16 residues. The CDR3 spells CAFLRAARIANYGYTF. The CDR3 DNA is TGTGCCTTCCTCAGGGCGGCTCGTATAGCTAACTATGGCTACACCTTC.

V usage is TRBV5-1 and J usage is TRBJ2-3; the match to TRBD1 covers 7 bases. Germline-derived CDR1 and CDR2 are SGHRS and YFSETQ. J gave up 8 bases and V 3 bases, and 15 bases lay outside the gene matches. CDR3 length equals 16 residues. CDR3 sequence: CASSSGQRKVLGTQYF. The CDR3 nucleotides are TGCGCCAGCAGCTCGGGACAGCGGAAGGTATTAGGTACGCAGTATTTT.

This clone has more than one count but fewer than ten. The genes are TRBV6-4 and TRBJ2-1; TRBD1 agrees at 7 bases. The J segment lost 2 bases and the V segment lost 4 bases, leaving 8 bases of the junction unmatched. The germline gives CDR1 MRHNA, CDR2 SNTAGT. CDR3 length: 16 amino acids. CDR3 nucleotide sequence: TGTGCCAGCAGTGTCTCCATAGGGACAGCCTACAATGAGCAGTTCTTC. Translation gives CASSVSIGTAYNEQFF.

The rearrangement links TRBV5-4 to TRBJ1-2; D is possibly TRBD1 (6 bases). Trimming cost V 0 bases and J 6 bases, with 12 bases left between them. The length of the CDR3 is 14 residues. The V gene's germline CDR1 is SGHNT and CDR2 YYREEE (reference sequence). The CDR3 is CASSLEGRGNGYTF. CDR3 nucleotides: TGTGCCAGCAGCTTGGAGGGCAGGGGCAATGGCTACACCTTC.

The chain recombines TRBV5-1 with TRBJ2-3, with D perhaps TRBD2 (5 bases). Germline V CDR1 and CDR2: SGHRS, YFSETQ. The CDR3 runs to 14 residues. The ends were cut back, 0 bases at V and 5 bases at J, with 10 bases in the middle. The CDR3 DNA reads as TGCGCCAGCAGCTTGGCTCTAGCTGGAGATACGCAGTATTTT. Its protein is CASSLALAGDTQYF.

V usage is TRBV11-2 and J usage is TRBJ1-1, with a weak D call TRBD1 (5 bases). Germline loops: CDR1 SGHAT, CDR2 FQNNGV. V was clipped by 5 bases and J by 4 bases, with 17 bases between them. The CDR3 covers 15 residues. The CDR3 DNA sequence: TGTGCCAGCAGCACACGGGGGGGATCGTTCACTGAAGCTTTCTTT. Its protein product is CASSTRGGSFTEAFF.

This chain links TRBV6-5 with TRBJ2-2, with D tentatively TRBD2 (5 bases). Trimming took 9 bases from V and 6 from J, leaving 11 bases between them. Germline CDR1 MNHEY, CDR2 SVGAGI. The CDR3 has 12 residues. DNA of the CDR3: TGTGCCAGAGCGGCCCCAGCCGGGGAGCTGTTTTTT. Translated, it gives CARAAPAGELFF.

The chain couples TRBV5-1 to TRBJ1-2, with D perhaps TRBD1 (6 bases). Trimming shortened V by 4 bases and J by 3 bases, and 13 bases separated the two germline ends. Germline CDR1 and CDR2: SGHRS and YFSETQ. The CDR3 covers 14 residues. The CDR3 nucleotides are TGCGCCAGCAGCCCCGAGACAGGAGACTATGGCTACACCTTC. It is translated as CASSPETGDYGYTF.

This clone was detected only a few times. The chain carries TRBV28 and TRBJ1-5, with D unclear. The CDR3 sequence is 16 residues long. V was clipped by 3 bases and J by 0 bases, with 12 bases between them. Germline loops: CDR1 MDHEN, CDR2 SYDVKM. CDR3 bases: TGTGCCAGCAGTTTTCAGAGGCCCTATAGCAATCAGCCCCAGCATTTT. Protein sequence: CASSFQRPYSNQPQHF.

The V call is TRBV19, the J call TRBJ2-3, with 8 bases lining up with TRBD2. V gave up 3 bases and J gave up 1 base; unmatched junction bases: 3. CDR1 is LNHDA, CDR2 SQIVND, per germline (reference sequence). The CDR3 runs to 15 residues. The CDR3 sequence: CASSMGLVGTDTQYF. CDR3 in DNA: TGTGCCAGTAGTATGGGACTAGTGGGCACAGATACGCAGTATTTT.